Below, 26 T cell receptor beta chains from the same sample are listed, as sequenced in a study of T-cell memory formation after mild COVID-19. TCRdb re-called the 5' RACE reads through MiXCR, storing one row per CDR3 protein. The sample holds hundreds of thousands of distinct CDR3 sequences, roughly 21% seen once. The sample taken for sequencing was PBMCs or a T cell subset sorted from them (not recorded which). Receptors originate from an adult woman who had mild COVID-19 (a few samples of this study predate the infection). Cell type and time point are not known.

In its sample, this clonotype was seen many times. V is TRBV10-3 and J is TRBJ2-7; TRBD2 matches at 7 bases. The CDR3 has 15 amino acids. V lost 2 bases to trimming and J lost 5 bases; unmatched junction nucleotides: 9. Germline-derived CDR1 and CDR2 are ENHRY and SYGVKD. CDR3 nucleotide sequence: TGTGCCATCAGTGAGATGGGGGGGATAGGCAACGAGCAGTACTTC. Its translation is CAISEMGGIGNEQYF.

The chain combines TRBV25-1 with TRBJ2-6; D uncertain. The germline V gene encodes CDR1 MGHDK and CDR2 SYGVNS. The V end lost 3 bases, the J end lost 0 bases, and 3 bases lay between the germline ends. The CDR3 loop spans 14 amino acids. CDR3 sequence (DNA): TGTGCCAGCAGTGAGACCTCTGGGGCCAACGTCCTGACTTTC. This translates into CASSETSGANVLTF.

This clonotype was recorded many times. This sequence joins TRBV12-3 or TRBV12-4 and TRBJ1-1; D gene unclear. The CDR3 extends over 12 amino acids. The V end was cut by 7 bases, the J end by 10 bases, with 16 bases between. The chain's CDR3 is CASTPDGRVAFF. CDR3 nucleotide sequence: TGTGCCAGCACCCCGGACGGACGTGTAGCTTTCTTT.

This chain connects TRBV10-3 to TRBJ2-7; D not certain. This CDR3 is built from 14 residues. V lost 0 bases to trimming and J lost 1 base, with 7 bases between them. CDR1 is ENHRY, CDR2 SYGVKD, per germline. CDR3 amino acids: CAISESIGSYEQYF. CDR3 DNA sequence: TGTGCCATCAGTGAGTCGATAGGGTCCTACGAGCAGTACTTC.

This clonotype turned up a few times. The V gene is TRBV27, the J gene TRBJ2-1; D gene unclear. Germline V gene data show CDR1 as MNHEY and CDR2 as SMNVEV (reference sequence). The CDR3 consists of 12 residues. Trimming pared 9 bases from V and 3 bases from J, leaving 9 bases between. The CDR3 DNA is TGTGCCAGTAGGACGGGCTACAATGAGCAGTTCTTC. This gives the protein CASRTGYNEQFF.

The chain combines TRBV15 with TRBJ2-2; 8 nucleotides line up with TRBD1. The CDR3 contains 16 residues. V gave up 3 bases and J gave up 4 bases; unmatched junction bases: 7. The germline CDR1 and CDR2 sequences are LNHNV and YYDKDF (reference sequence). CDR3 bases: TGTGCCACCAGCAGGCTCCCGGGACAGGTCACCGGGGAGCTGTTTTTT. Translated: CATSRLPGQVTGELFF. Full variable domain (missing parts from reference TRBV15 and TRBJ2-2): DAMVIQNPRYQVTQFGKPVTLSCSQTLNHNVMYWYQQKSSQAPKLLFHYYDKDFNNEADTPDNFQSRRPNTSFCFLDIRSPGLGDTAMYLCATSRLPGQVTGELFFGEGSRLTVL.

The rearrangement links TRBV4-3 to TRBJ2-5; 7 nucleotides match TRBD1. V lost 3 bases and J lost 1; bases outside the gene matches: 5. Germline-derived CDR1 and CDR2 are LGHNA and YSLEER. CDR3 length equals 15 residues. The CDR3 DNA sequence: TGCGCCAGCAGCCAGACGGACAGGCTCCAAGAGACCCAGTACTTC. Translated: CASSQTDRLQETQYF.

The V call is TRBV20-1, the J call TRBJ1-3; tentative D call: TRBD1 (5 bases). The germline CDR1 and CDR2 sequences are DFQATT and SNEGSKA (reference sequence). The CDR3 runs to 14 residues. V lost 5 bases to trimming and J lost 0 bases, with 11 bases between them. CDR3 bases: TGCAGTGCTCCAGACAGAGCCTCTGGAAACACCATATATTTT. The encoded protein is CSAPDRASGNTIYF.

The chain recombines TRBV5-1 with TRBJ2-3; D might be TRBD2 (5 bases). The germline V and J ends were trimmed by 0 bases and 2 bases, with 10 bases remaining between them. Germline values: CDR1 SGHRS, CDR2 YFSETQ. The CDR3 has 15 residues. CDR3 loop: CASSLAGTFTDTQYF. The CDR3 region has the DNA TGCGCCAGCAGCTTGGCGGGAACCTTCACAGATACGCAGTATTTT.

This chain joins TRBV20-1 and TRBJ1-2, with 8 bases identical to TRBD1. The CDR3 contains 13 residues. V shed 5 bases, J shed 4 bases, and the junction held 6 bases outside the gene matches. Germline V gene data show CDR1 as DFQATT and CDR2 as SNEGSKA (reference sequence). The CDR3 nucleotides read TGCAGTGCTCCCCTCGACAGGGGCTATGGCTACACCTTC. It specifies CSAPLDRGYGYTF.

The chain employs TRBV7-6 and TRBJ2-5, with D tentatively TRBD2 (5 bases). Germline CDR1 and CDR2: SGHVS and FNYEAQ. With 1 base removed from V and 2 bases from J, the gap between germline ends came to 17 bases. CDR3 length: 17 residues. The DNA for the CDR3 is TGTGCCAGCAGCTTAGGCCCAGCGGCGCGACCGCAAGAGACCCAGTACTTC. Protein: CASSLGPAARPQETQYF.

This clonotype has more than one count but fewer than ten. The rearrangement links TRBV7-2 to TRBJ2-6, with D perhaps being TRBD1 or TRBD2 (5 bases each). The CDR3 runs to 17 residues. The V end was cut by 3 bases, the J end by 0 bases, with 12 bases between. Germline-derived CDR1 and CDR2 are SGHTA and FQGNSA. The DNA for the CDR3 is TGTGCCAGCAGCTTTCGATCTGGGACCTCTGGGGCCAACGTCCTGACTTTC. Translating it yields CASSFRSGTSGANVLTF.

This clonotype was detected a few times. The chain has TRBV5-6 and TRBJ1-2; no definite D call. The V end lost 1 base, the J end lost 5 bases, and 3 bases lay between the germline ends. The CDR3 totals 11 residues. The germline V gene has CDR1 SGHDT and CDR2 YYEEEE. CDR3 DNA: TGTGCCAGCAGCTTGCAGTATGGCTACACCTTC. It yields the protein CASSLQYGYTF.

The chain's CDR3 is CASSINSNQPQHF. CDR3 nucleotide sequence: TGTGCCAGCAGTATAAATAGCAATCAGCCCCAGCATTTT. The V and J genes are TRBV12-3 or TRBV12-4 and TRBJ1-5; D is uncertain. The CDR3 length is 13 residues. The V end was cut by 5 bases, the J end by 0 bases, with 5 bases between.

This clonotype has a count of ten or more. The chain joins TRBV7-9 to TRBJ2-1; 9 bases are a match to TRBD2. The length of the CDR3 is 15 residues. The V gene end was trimmed by 2 bases and the J gene end by 2 bases; junction bases not matched to a gene: 1. In germline, CDR1 is SEHNR, CDR2 FQNEAQ (reference sequence). CDR3 amino acids: CASSLLAGTYNEQFF. CDR3 nucleotide sequence: TGTGCCAGCAGCTTACTAGCGGGAACCTACAATGAGCAGTTCTTC.

The chain uses TRBV10-3 and TRBJ1-5, with D perhaps TRBD1 (5 bases). Trimming removed 6 bases at V and 4 bases at J, with 10 bases between. Germline V gene sequence: CDR1 ENHRY, CDR2 SYGVKD. The CDR3 sequence is 13 residues long. The CDR3: CAISGQLNQPQHF. DNA for the CDR3: TGTGCCATCAGCGGACAATTGAATCAGCCCCAGCATTTT.

The chain is built from TRBV25-1 and TRBJ2-3, with D unclear. Trimming stripped 3 bases from V and 8 bases from J, with 15 bases between. This CDR3 is 14 amino acids long. Germline V gene sequence: CDR1 MGHDK, CDR2 SYGVNS. The CDR3 nucleotides are TGTGCCAGCAGTGACTTCACCCTGGACGGTACGCAGTATTTT. Translation: CASSDFTLDGTQYF.

This clonotype showed up just a few times. CDR3 sequence: CASSYGVPTEAFF. The CDR3 DNA reads TGTGCCAGCAGCTATGGAGTGCCCACTGAAGCTTTCTTT. The chain employs TRBV11-2 and TRBJ1-1; no clear D. Germline V CDR1 and CDR2: SGHAT, FQNNGV. Between the trimmed V and J ends, which lost 4 bases and 4 bases, there was a span of 10 bases. The CDR3 length is 13 residues.

This chain links TRBV15 with TRBJ1-5; 11 bases fit TRBD1. Losses at the gene ends were 6 bases for V and 6 bases for J; bases not matched to a gene: 7. In germline, CDR1 is LNHNV, CDR2 YYDKDF (reference sequence). The CDR3 is 15 amino acids. The chain's CDR3 is CATSSGQGALQPQHF. DNA of the CDR3: TGTGCCACCAGTTCCGGACAGGGGGCACTTCAGCCCCAGCATTTT.

The chain employs TRBV2 and TRBJ2-1, with 8 bases fitting TRBD2. CDR3 length: 17 residues. Trimming removed 0 bases from V and 6 bases from J; junction bases left unmatched: 10. The V gene's germline CDR1 is SNHLY and CDR2 FYNNEI. The CDR3 nucleotides read TGTGCCAGCAGTGAAGCACCTTGGGCTAGCGGGCGCAATGAGCAGTTCTTC. Amino acid sequence: CASSEAPWASGRNEQFF.

This clonotype was counted only a few times. J is TRBJ2-5 and V is TRBV4-2; 7 bases are shared with TRBD1. Germline CDR1 reads LGHNA; CDR2 reads YNFKEQ. The CDR3 consists of 15 residues. Losses at the gene ends were 1 base for V and 6 bases for J; bases not matched to a gene: 8. Here the CDR3 DNA reads TGTGCCAGCAGCCAAGTGGGACAGCAGTTCAAGACCCAGTACTTC. Translation gives CASSQVGQQFKTQYF.

The chain links TRBV18 to TRBJ1-2; D unresolved. Trimming removed 2 bases at V and 0 bases at J, with 4 bases between. Germline CDR1 is KGHSH and CDR2 is LQKENI. The CDR3 covers 13 residues. The CDR3 protein is CASSPRANYGYTF. The CDR3 DNA follows: TGTGCCAGCTCACCAAGAGCTAACTATGGCTACACCTTC. Combining the CDR3 with reference TRBV18 and TRBJ1-2 gives the whole variable domain NAGVMQNPRHLVRRRGQEARLRCSPMKGHSHVYWYRQLPEEGLKFMVYLQKENIIDESGMPKERFSAEFPKEGPSILRIQQVVRGDSAAYFCASSPRANYGYTFGSGTRLTVV.

J is TRBJ1-2 and V is TRBV29-1, with TRBD1 as a possible D gene (6 bases). CDR1 is SQVTM, CDR2 ANQGSEA, per germline. Trimming left V 4 bases short and J 0 bases short, with 6 bases between. The CDR3 has 12 amino acids. The CDR3 spells CSVGQANYGYTF. CDR3 in DNA: TGCAGCGTTGGACAGGCTAACTATGGCTACACCTTC.

By its share, this clonotype is medium-sized. V is TRBV20-1 and J is TRBJ2-5; possible D gene TRBD1, 5 bases. Germline values: CDR1 DFQATT, CDR2 SNEGSKA (reference sequence). Trimming pared 6 bases from V and 7 bases from J, leaving 12 bases between. The CDR3 extends over 11 amino acids. The chain's CDR3 is CSAPAGRTQYF. DNA of the CDR3: TGCAGTGCCCCAGCAGGGCGGACCCAGTACTTC.

There are a few counts of this clonotype. The genes are TRBV4-3 and TRBJ2-3; D possibly corresponds to TRBD1 (6 bases). From germline, CDR1 is LGHNA and CDR2 YSLEER. The V end was cut by 4 bases, the J end by 0 bases, with 14 bases between. The CDR3 contains 16 residues. The CDR3: CASSPTTGFSTDTQYF. In nucleotides, the CDR3 is TGCGCCAGCAGCCCTACGACAGGTTTTAGCACAGATACGCAGTATTTT.

This clonotype showed up just a few times. Mismatch with germline at one junction end may stem from a read error. The rearrangement uses TRBV3-1 and TRBJ2-4, with 9 bases that match TRBD2. Germline loops: CDR1 LGHDT, CDR2 YNNKEL (reference sequence). The CDR3 is made up of 13 amino acids. Here the CDR3 DNA reads TGTGCCAGCTGCCAAGCGGGGGGAAACATTCAGTACTTC. Translating it yields CASCQAGGNIQYF. Using reference TRBV3-1 and TRBJ2-4 for the parts outside the CDR3, the full variable domain is DTAVSQTPKYLVTQMGNDKSIKCEQNLGHDTMYWYKQDSKKFLKIMFSYNNKELIINETVPNRFSPKSPDKAHLNLHINSLELGDSAVYFCASCQAGGNIQYFGAGTRLSVL.